This T cell receptor (beta chain) was recovered during a study of identical twins. General study findings and limits: Twins' excess sharing was less marked for out-of-frame beta sequences.

A single record per CDR3 protein comes from TCRdb applying MiXCR to the 5' RACE reads. The data hold over 500,000 distinct CDR3 sequences, with less than 25% observed a single time. Turning to this clonotype: Its antigen is currently unknown.

This sample was also put to use in a study of T cells expressing NK-cell markers.

The sequence was obtained from a woman aged 18-29 years in good health. Sequenced input: CD4+ T cells sorted from blood.

This CDR3 is CASSGTSGGGELFF. DNA of the CDR3: TGTGCCAGCAGCGGGACTAGCGGTGGGGGGGAGCTGTTTTTT. This chain links TRBV9 with TRBJ2-2; 10 bases are shared with TRBD2. The V gene's germline CDR1 is SGDLS and CDR2 YYNGEE. J lost 8 bases, V lost 3 bases, and 4 bases had no gene match. The CDR3 runs 14 residues.